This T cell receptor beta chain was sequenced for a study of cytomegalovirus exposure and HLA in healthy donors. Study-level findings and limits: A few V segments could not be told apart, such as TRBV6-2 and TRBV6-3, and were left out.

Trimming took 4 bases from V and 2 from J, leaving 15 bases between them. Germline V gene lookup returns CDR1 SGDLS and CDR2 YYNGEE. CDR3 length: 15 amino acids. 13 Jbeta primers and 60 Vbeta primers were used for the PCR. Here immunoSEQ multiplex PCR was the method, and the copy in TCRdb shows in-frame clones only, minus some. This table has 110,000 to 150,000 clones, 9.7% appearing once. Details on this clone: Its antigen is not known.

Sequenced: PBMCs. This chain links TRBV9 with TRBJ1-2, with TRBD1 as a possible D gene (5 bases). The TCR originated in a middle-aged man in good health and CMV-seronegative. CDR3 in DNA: TGTGCCAGCAGCCCTACATTGCAGGGAAACTATGGCTACACCTTC. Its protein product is CASSPTLQGNYGYTF.